Reported below is one T cell receptor (beta chain). No antigen is known for it. Assay: immunoSEQ multiplex PCR; the TCRdb copy retains only in-frame clones and omits some. The table shows roughly 4,700 clones, with 64% occurring only once. The sample comes from a study of early stage breast cancer tumors. General study results and limits: Tumors had approximately 2.4-fold higher T cell density than normal breast. Comparing each tissue with blood distinguished tumor from normal in most of the 16 patients.

The TCR was taken from a person aged 50-59 years with breast cancer. Sequencing was carried out using breast tumor tissue.

CDR3 DNA: TGTGCCAGCAGCTTGGAACGGGACAGGGCGTTGGGGGAGCAGTACTTC. Residues: CASSLERDRALGEQYF. This chain connects TRBV5-4 to TRBJ2-7, with 9 bases matching TRBD1. This CDR3 comprises 16 residues. CDR1 is SGHNT, CDR2 YYREEE, per germline (reference sequence). After removal of 0 bases from V and 7 bases from J, the junction contained 11 bases not matched to a gene.